A single sample gave rise to the 20 T cell receptor beta chains below, sequenced in a study of blood T cell repertoires in COVID-19. The data were produced by immunoSEQ multiplex PCR, yet TCRdb's version contains in-frame clones alone and is incomplete. This repertoire shows some 130,000 clones, 80% to 90% found once; its top ten account for around 3.2%. Sequenced sample: peripheral blood. These receptors came from a man aged 55 to 70 with active or convalescent COVID-19.

The chain recombines TRBV7-3 with TRBJ2-5; the D is unclear. The CDR3 spans 13 residues. Germline values: CDR1 SGHTA, CDR2 FQGTGA. Trimming cost V 5 bases and J 1 base, with 8 bases left between them. CDR3 protein: CASSMTSQETQYF. CDR3 nucleotides: TGTGCCAGCAGCATGACAAGCCAAGAGACCCAGTACTTC.

The genes are TRBV4-3 and TRBJ2-1, with D unresolved. V was clipped by 0 bases and J by 7 bases, with 19 bases between them. This CDR3 is built from 17 residues. Germline values: CDR1 LGHNA, CDR2 YSLEER. For the CDR3, the DNA is TGCGCCAGCAGCCAAGAGACCGACACCCGATTGGATAATGAGCAGTTCTTC. This sequence encodes CASSQETDTRLDNEQFF.

The rearrangement joins TRBV7-2 to TRBJ2-7; D is unresolved. V was pared by 7 bases and J by 0 bases, with 10 bases between. CDR1 and CDR2 from the germline V gene are SGHTA and FQGNSA. The CDR3 is 13 amino acids. CDR3 sequence: CASTLGSSYEQYF. The CDR3 coding sequence is TGTGCCAGCACCCTTGGCAGCTCCTACGAGCAGTACTTC.

The CDR3 DNA is TGTGCCAGCAGCTTAGAGGACAGGGGCGGGAATGAGCAGTTCTTC. Amino acids: CASSLEDRGGNEQFF. The rearrangement links TRBV7-2 to TRBJ2-1, with 9 bases that match TRBD1. The CDR3 runs 15 residues. CDR1 SGHTA and CDR2 FQGNSA come from the germline V gene. V was clipped by 1 base and J by 7 bases; unmatched bases: 5.

The chain combines TRBV6-5 with TRBJ1-2; 10 bases are a match to TRBD1. The CDR3 loop spans 15 amino acids. V trimming: 7 bases; J trimming: 6 bases; junction bases outside the gene matches: 11. In germline, CDR1 is MNHEY, CDR2 SVGAGI. Here the CDR3 DNA reads TGTGCCAGCACCCCAGGGACAGGGGCTTTCCATGGCTACACCTTC. Its translation is CASTPGTGAFHGYTF.

The rearrangement links TRBV6-6 to TRBJ1-1, with a possible D match to TRBD1 (6 bases). Germline V gene data show CDR1 as MNHNY and CDR2 as SVGAGI (reference sequence). The ends were cut back, 2 bases at V and 4 bases at J, with 14 bases in the middle. CDR3 length: 15 amino acids. In DNA form, the CDR3 reads TGTGCCAGCAGTTACCCGTCAGGGGCGCGCACTGAAGCTTTCTTT. Encoded protein: CASSYPSGARTEAFF.

This CDR3 reads CASRGPGHLSTDLNTEAFF. In nucleotides, the CDR3 is TGCGCCAGCAGGGGTCCGGGACATCTATCGACCGACTTGAACACTGAAGCTTTCTTT. The chain couples TRBV10-1 to TRBJ1-1; D might be TRBD1 (6 bases). The CDR3 totals 19 residues. Germline values: CDR1 WNHNN, CDR2 SYGVQD (reference sequence). The V gene lost 6 bases and the J gene lost 0 bases, with 26 bases spanning the gap.

The chain combines TRBV5-5 with TRBJ2-5, with D tentatively TRBD2 (6 bases). This CDR3 comprises 13 residues. Trimming pared 0 bases from V and 11 bases from J, leaving 14 bases between. Germline CDR1 and CDR2: SGHKS and YYEKEE (reference sequence). The CDR3 loop reads CASSLELAAPQYF. CDR3 nucleotide sequence: TGTGCCAGCAGCTTGGAACTAGCCGCTCCTCAGTACTTC.

This chain joins TRBV7-2 and TRBJ2-7, with a weak D call TRBD1 (5 bases). V dropped 1 base and J dropped 5 bases, with 15 bases sitting between them. This CDR3 is built from 15 residues. CDR1 is SGHTA and CDR2 is FQGNSA in the germline V gene. The CDR3 DNA reads TGTGCCAGCAGCTTAGATAGACAGAACAGCGACGAGCAGTACTTC. Its protein product is CASSLDRQNSDEQYF.

The chain uses TRBV15 and TRBJ2-1, with 9 bases matching TRBD1. The V gene's germline CDR1 is LNHNV and CDR2 YYDKDF (reference sequence). J lost 5 bases, V lost 0 bases, and 5 bases had no gene match. This CDR3 has 16 residues. The CDR3 DNA is TGTGCCACCAGCAGAGATCTGGGACAGGGAAACAATGAGCAGTTCTTC. Translating gives CATSRDLGQGNNEQFF.

The CDR3 loop is CASSYTGLADYEQYF. The CDR3 DNA follows: TGTGCCAGCAGTTACACGGGACTAGCGGACTACGAGCAGTACTTC. The chain joins TRBV6-5 to TRBJ2-7; 11 nucleotides align to TRBD2. After removal of 2 bases from V and 3 bases from J, the junction contained 3 bases not matched to a gene. The germline CDR1 and CDR2 sequences are MNHEY and SVGAGI. CDR3 length equals 15 residues.

V gene TRBV27 combines with J gene TRBJ2-7, with unresolved D. This CDR3 comprises 13 residues. V lost 7 bases to trimming and J lost 5 bases, with 15 bases between them. CDR1 MNHEY and CDR2 SMNVEV come from the germline V gene (reference sequence). CDR3 coding DNA: TGTGCCAGCACCAACCCGTACATGAACGAGCAGTACTTC. Amino acid sequence: CASTNPYMNEQYF.

The chain uses TRBV19 and TRBJ1-1; the D gene is possibly TRBD1 (5 bases). The V gene lost 3 bases and the J gene lost 9 bases, with 8 bases spanning the gap. The germline V gene has CDR1 LNHDA and CDR2 SQIVND (reference sequence). The CDR3 has 11 amino acids. The CDR3 DNA follows: TGTGCCAGTAGTATCCAGGGTAAAGCTTTCTTT. This translates into CASSIQGKAFF.

Only a few counts were recorded for this clone. This chain joins TRBV11-2 and TRBJ1-6; TRBD1 agrees at 7 bases. V gave up 3 bases and J gave up 10 bases; unmatched junction bases: 6. Germline lookup yields CDR1 SGHAT and CDR2 FQNNGV. The CDR3 is 14 residues long. The CDR3 DNA reads as TGTGCCAGCAGCTTGGGACAGTCATCATCACCCCTCCACTTT. Protein product: CASSLGQSSSPLHF.

This clone was observed once. The chain couples TRBV13 to TRBJ1-4, with D possibly being TRBD1 (6 bases). V was trimmed by 5 bases and J by 5 bases, leaving 15 bases between them. Germline CDR1 and CDR2: PRHDT and FYEKMQ (reference sequence). This CDR3 is 15 amino acids long. The DNA for the CDR3 is TGTGCCAGCAGCACTCGACAGGTTGGGAATGAAAAACTGTTTTTT. Protein product: CASSTRQVGNEKLFF.

The V call is TRBV18, the J call TRBJ1-1; 10 bases agree with TRBD1. V trimming: 1 base; J trimming: 1 base; junction bases outside the gene matches: 12. The length of the CDR3 is 19 residues. Germline values: CDR1 KGHSH, CDR2 LQKENI. Here the CDR3 DNA reads TGTGCCAGCTCACCACTGTTAAGGGACAGGGGACGTTCGAACACTGAAGCTTTCTTT. Its translation: CASSPLLRDRGRSNTEAFF.

The chain employs TRBV6-4 and TRBJ1-2, with D possibly matching TRBD1 (5 bases). In germline, CDR1 is MRHNA, CDR2 SNTAGT. V was trimmed by 6 bases and J by 6 bases, leaving 14 bases between them. The CDR3 is made up of 13 amino acids. CDR3 in amino acids: CASRGQGRDGYTF. The DNA for the CDR3 is TGTGCCAGCAGGGGTCAGGGTCGGGATGGCTACACCTTC.

The chain recombines TRBV7-2 with TRBJ2-1, with D uncertain. The CDR3 covers 13 residues. Germline CDR1 and CDR2: SGHTA and FQGNSA. Trimming took 5 bases from V and 6 from J, leaving 11 bases between them. CDR3 sequence: CASSQNSRNEQFF. CDR3 nucleotide sequence: TGTGCCAGCAGCCAGAATAGCCGCAATGAGCAGTTCTTC.

This chain links TRBV4-3 with TRBJ1-2; 10 bases fit TRBD1. V shed 4 bases, J shed 6 bases, and the junction held 2 bases outside the gene matches. The germline V gene has CDR1 LGHNA and CDR2 YSLEER. There are 13 residues in the CDR3. CDR3 sequence reads: CASSLGQGDGYTF. The CDR3 region has the DNA TGCGCCAGCAGCCTAGGACAGGGGGATGGCTACACCTTC.

This clone was seen just once. The chain joins TRBV19 to TRBJ1-5; TRBD1 matches at 7 bases. The CDR3 runs to 14 residues. Germline V gives CDR1 LNHDA, CDR2 SQIVND (reference sequence). V trimming: 2 bases; J trimming: 7 bases; junction bases outside the gene matches: 5. CDR3 DNA sequence: TGTGCCAGTAGTATAAAGGGGGCTGGACAGCCCCAGCATTTT. Residues: CASSIKGAGQPQHF.